This is a list of T cell receptor beta chains from one sample in a study of blood T cell repertoires in COVID-19. Clones were sequenced by immunoSEQ multiplex PCR, and TCRdb holds only the in-frame ones, with some missing. The sample lists about 280,000 clones; roughly 85% were seen once. Sample: peripheral blood. The origin of the receptors is a woman aged 25 to 39 with active or convalescent COVID-19. CDR3s include the opening cysteine and the closing phenylalanine or tryptophan. D genes are given only for firm matches. Some rows have no size entry. The others give once, few or many, or a class for an expanded clone.

>TRBD1|TRBV23-1|once|TRBJ1-5
CATRHRGVFRNQPQHF
TGCGCCACCAGACACAGGGGTGTTTTCCGCAATCAGCCCCAGCATTTT
>NA|TRBV19|NA|TRBJ1-2
CASSIRGPGYGYTF
TGTGCCAGTAGTATACGGGGTCCGGGCTATGGCTACACCTTC
>NA|TRBV7-8|NA|TRBJ1-5
CASSPQGPLSDQPQHF
TGTGCCAGCAGTCCACAGGGACCTCTGTCCGACCAGCCCCAGCATTTT
>NA|TRBV19|few|TRBJ1-5
CASEREGGNWNQPQHF
TGTGCCAGTGAACGGGAGGGGGGGAATTGGAATCAGCCCCAGCATTTT
>NA|TRBV4-3|NA|TRBJ2-2
CASSQEYWLSTGELFF
TGCGCCAGCAGCCAAGAATATTGGTTGAGCACCGGGGAGCTGTTTTTT
>TRBD2|TRBV5-1|NA|TRBJ2-5
CASSLGSGGAGLETQYF
TGCGCCAGCAGCTTGGGAAGCGGGGGGGCCGGATTGGAGACCCAGTACTTC
>NA|TRBV27|NA|TRBJ1-1
CASKGVLNTEAFF
TGTGCCAGCAAAGGGGTCTTGAACACTGAAGCTTTCTTT
>NA|TRBV19|NA|TRBJ2-3
CASSIGGGPDTQYF
TGTGCCAGTAGTATAGGGGGGGGCCCAGATACGCAGTATTTT
>NA|TRBV6-5|NA|TRBJ2-3
CASSYRAQEGQYF
TGTGCCAGCAGTTATAGAGCCCAAGAGGGGCAGTATTTT
>TRBD1|TRBV18|NA|TRBJ1-5
CASSPTGVGNQPQHF
TGTGCCAGCTCTCCTACAGGGGTAGGCAATCAGCCCCAGCATTTT
>TRBD1|TRBV6-2/TRBV6-3|NA|TRBJ2-7
CASSYRDRPYEQYF
TGTGCCAGCAGTTATCGGGACAGGCCCTACGAGCAGTACTTC
>NA|TRBV10-3|once|TRBJ1-1
CAISEGGRYTEAFF
TGTGCCATCAGTGAGGGTGGCAGATACACTGAAGCTTTCTTT
>NA|TRBV3-1/TRBV3-2|NA|TRBJ1-2
CASSPPVRGGYTF
TGTGCCAGCAGCCCGCCTGTAAGAGGCGGCTACACCTTC
>NA|TRBV4-2|NA|TRBJ2-2
CASSLGPPGDGELFF
TGTGCCAGCAGCCTCGGACCCCCCGGGGACGGGGAGCTGTTTTTT
>TRBD2|TRBV3-1/TRBV3-2|NA|TRBJ2-1
CASSLSSGGAVEQFF
TGTGCCAGCAGCCTATCTAGCGGGGGGGCAGTTGAGCAGTTCTTC
>NA|TRBV30|NA|TRBJ1-2
CAWSRGAYGYTF
TGTGCCTGGAGTAGGGGTGCCTATGGCTACACCTTC
>NA|TRBV2|NA|TRBJ1-2
CASSEVGGGVYGYTF
TGTGCCAGCAGTGAGGTGGGAGGAGGGGTATATGGCTACACCTTC
>TRBD2|TRBV7-2|NA|TRBJ2-5
CAGSGGPQETQYF
TGTGCCGGAAGCGGGGGCCCCCAAGAGACCCAGTACTTC
>TRBD1|TRBV4-1|NA|TRBJ2-2
CASSQVDRGDTGELFF
TGCGCCAGCAGCCAAGTGGACAGGGGGGACACCGGGGAGCTGTTTTTT
>TRBD1|TRBV7-3|NA|TRBJ1-2
CASSMGQFYGYTF
TGTGCCAGCAGCATGGGACAGTTCTATGGCTACACCTTC
>TRBD2|TRBV28|NA|TRBJ2-7
CASRSLAGELYEQYF
TGTGCCAGCAGGTCACTAGCGGGGGAATTGTACGAGCAGTACTTC
>NA|TRBV30|NA|TRBJ1-1
CAWRQSMNTEAFF
TGTGCCTGGAGACAGTCCATGAACACTGAAGCTTTCTTT
>NA|TRBV27|NA|TRBJ2-7
CASREQGLIVYEQYF
TGTGCCAGCAGGGAACAGGGATTGATCGTCTACGAGCAGTACTTC
>NA|TRBV14|NA|TRBJ2-1
CASSRDAIQGKRYNEQFF
TGTGCCAGCAGCCGAGACGCAATCCAGGGAAAGAGGTACAATGAGCAGTTCTTC
>NA|TRBV29-1|NA|TRBJ2-7
CSVEGRDPYEQYF
TGCAGCGTTGAGGGGCGGGACCCCTACGAGCAGTACTTC
>TRBD1|TRBV6-5|NA|TRBJ1-2
CASSPGTGIILYTF
TGTGCCAGCAGCCCCGGGACAGGGATTATCCTTTACACCTTC
>NA|TRBV4-2|few|TRBJ2-3
CASSPEGRAPDTQYF
TGTGCCAGCAGCCCGGAGGGGCGGGCCCCGGATACGCAGTATTTT
>TRBD2|TRBV9|NA|TRBJ2-5
CASSPQGLAEETQYF
TGTGCCAGCAGCCCCCAGGGACTAGCGGAAGAGACCCAGTACTTC
>NA|TRBV5-6|NA|TRBJ1-5
CASQEWRGLYSNQPQHF
TGTGCCAGTCAAGAGTGGCGGGGCCTTTATAGCAATCAGCCCCAGCATTTT
>NA|TRBV19|once|TRBJ2-1
CASSIVSLGAPQFF
TGTGCCAGTAGTATAGTTTCTCTGGGGGCACCACAGTTCTTC
>NA|TRBV6-5|NA|TRBJ1-5
CAVWVAPGGNQPQHF
TGTGCCGTGTGGGTGGCGCCTGGGGGGAATCAGCCCCAGCATTTT
>NA|TRBV4-2|NA|TRBJ2-1
CASSQDRQSYNEQFF
TGTGCCAGCAGCCAAGACCGACAGTCCTACAATGAGCAGTTCTTC
>NA|TRBV15|NA|TRBJ2-2
CATSDGTNTGELFF
TGTGCCACCAGCGACGGGACTAACACCGGGGAGCTGTTTTTT
>NA|TRBV5-6|NA|TRBJ1-3
CASSSLEGNTIYF
TGTGCCAGCAGCAGCCTTGAAGGAAACACCATATATTTT
>NA|TRBV5-1|NA|TRBJ1-2
CASSLEGAQGTYGYTF
TGCGCCAGCAGCTTGGAAGGGGCCCAGGGAACCTATGGCTACACCTTC
>TRBD1|TRBV19|few|TRBJ1-3
CASRVTGTGNTIYF
TGTGCCAGTAGGGTGACAGGGACTGGAAACACCATATATTTT
>TRBD1|TRBV20-1|NA|TRBJ2-2
CSASPTGRTGELFF
TGCAGTGCTAGTCCGACAGGGCGGACCGGGGAGCTGTTTTTT
>TRBD1|TRBV30|once|TRBJ1-6
CAWRKGQGVLALHF
TGTGCCTGGAGAAAGGGACAGGGGGTTCTGGCCCTCCACTTT
>NA|TRBV7-2|NA|TRBJ2-7
CASSLGQEGYEQYF
TGTGCCAGCAGCTTAGGTCAAGAGGGTTACGAGCAGTACTTC
>TRBD2|TRBV27|NA|TRBJ2-7
CASSQQAGTTRGQYF
TGTGCCAGCAGTCAACAGGCGGGGACTACCCGGGGGCAGTACTTC
>NA|TRBV27|NA|TRBJ2-4
CASSLAGKNIQYF
TGTGCCAGCAGTTTAGCAGGAAAAAACATTCAGTACTTC
>NA|TRBV4-3|NA|TRBJ2-3
CASSQAGGSDTQYF
TGCGCCAGCAGCCAAGCAGGGGGGTCAGATACGCAGTATTTT
>TRBD1|TRBV7-2|NA|TRBJ1-5
CASSAGGEKGPQHF
TGTGCCAGCAGCGCAGGGGGCGAAAAGGGGCCCCAGCATTTT
>TRBD2|TRBV5-8|NA|TRBJ2-3
CASSPGIYGGGSTDTQYF
TGTGCCAGCAGCCCGGGGATCTATGGGGGGGGTAGCACAGATACGCAGTATTTT
>NA|TRBV6-2/TRBV6-3|NA|TRBJ1-1
CASSYQGADTEAFF
TGTGCCAGCAGTTATCAAGGGGCCGACACTGAAGCTTTCTTT
>NA|TRBV30|NA|TRBJ1-1
CAWSGQAGSMNTEAFF
TGTGCCTGGAGTGGCCAGGCAGGCAGCATGAACACTGAAGCTTTCTTT
>TRBD1|TRBV19|once|TRBJ1-2
CASSIGTANSYGYTF
TGTGCCAGTAGTATTGGGACAGCCAATTCCTATGGCTACACCTTC
>TRBD1|TRBV5-1|NA|TRBJ1-2
CASSLDGTGPYGYTF
TGCGCCAGCAGCTTGGATGGGACAGGGCCCTATGGCTACACCTTC
>NA|TRBV7-2|NA|TRBJ2-2
CASTLNSVKPGELFF
TGTGCCAGCACCCTGAATTCGGTGAAACCCGGGGAGCTGTTTTTT
>NA|TRBV7-2|NA|TRBJ2-1
CASSTTGTSYNEQFF
TGTGCCAGCAGCACGACCGGGACAAGTTACAATGAGCAGTTCTTC
>NA|TRBV11-1|NA|TRBJ1-4
CASSSDRGPGEKLFF
TGTGCCAGCAGCTCGGACCGAGGGCCTGGTGAAAAACTGTTTTTT
>NA|TRBV29-1|NA|TRBJ2-3
CSVEAGVPMGGTQYF
TGCAGCGTTGAAGCCGGGGTCCCGATGGGTGGTACGCAGTATTTT
>NA|TRBV5-1|once|TRBJ2-7
CASSFSNSYEQYF
TGCGCCAGCAGCTTTAGCAACTCCTACGAGCAGTACTTC
>NA|TRBV7-2|few|TRBJ1-1
CASSVTPGGGSFF
TGTGCCAGCAGCGTCACCCCGGGCGGGGGGTCTTTCTTT
>TRBD1|TRBV23-1|NA|TRBJ2-7
CASSQSTGSYEQYF
TGCGCCAGCAGTCAATCGACAGGGTCCTACGAGCAGTACTTC
>NA|TRBV14|NA|TRBJ1-2
CASSPAQATNYGYTF
TGTGCCAGCAGCCCGGCCCAGGCAACTAACTATGGCTACACCTTC
>NA|TRBV7-8|NA|TRBJ2-2
CATRPTTETGELFF
TGTGCCACCCGCCCCACAACGGAGACCGGGGAGCTGTTTTTT
>NA|TRBV19|once|TRBJ1-2
CASTPGQLINYGYTF
TGTGCCAGTACCCCAGGACAGCTTATTAACTATGGCTACACCTTC
>NA|TRBV28|NA|TRBJ1-5
CASSLVVGNQPQHF
TGTGCCAGCAGTTTAGTAGTGGGCAATCAGCCCCAGCATTTT
>TRBD1|TRBV5-1|once|TRBJ1-3
CASSLKGAYSGNTIYF
TGCGCCAGCAGCTTGAAGGGGGCGTACTCTGGAAACACCATATATTTT